Listed below are T cell receptor beta chains from one sample, sequenced in a study of naive CD8 T cells in extremely preterm neonates. Here immunoSEQ multiplex PCR was the method, and the copy in TCRdb shows in-frame clones only, minus some. This sample has about 5,500 clones, with around 97% found just once. Sequencing was carried out using naive CD8+ T cells from blood. Receptor source: a human donor in good health. The CDR3 runs from the conserved cysteine through the conserved F or W. D genes are given only for firm matches. The size of a clone is reported for some rows only, either as once, few or many, or as a class for expanded clones.

j_gene | len | d_gene | v_gene | abundance | CDR3aa | CDR3nt
TRBJ1-1 | 13 | - | TRBV10-3 | once | CASGQPMNTEAFF | TGTGCCAGCGGACAGCCCATGAACACTGAAGCTTTCTTT
TRBJ1-6 | 15 | - | TRBV6-6 | - | CASPNEDGGVAPLHF | TGTGCCAGCCCCAACGAGGACGGGGGGGTGGCACCCCTCCACTTT
TRBJ2-7 | 15 | - | TRBV28 | - | CASSFVRDSAYEQYF | TGTGCCAGCAGTTTTGTGCGGGACAGCGCCTACGAGCAGTACTTC
TRBJ1-3 | 17 | - | TRBV11-2 | - | CASSLWETDAAGNTIYF | TGTGCCAGCAGCTTATGGGAGACCGATGCAGCGGGAAACACCATATATTTT
TRBJ2-1 | 15 | - | TRBV9 | - | CASSVVGGSYNEQFF | TGTGCCAGCAGCGTAGTGGGGGGCTCCTACAATGAGCAGTTCTTC
TRBJ1-1 | 14 | - | TRBV6-5 | - | CASSYSPGITEAFF | TGTGCCAGCAGTTACTCACCGGGTATTACTGAAGCTTTCTTT
TRBJ2-3 | 14 | - | TRBV2 | - | CASSDPTSTDTQYF | TGTGCCAGCAGCGACCCGACTAGCACAGATACGCAGTATTTT
TRBJ2-1 | 16 | - | TRBV4-3 | - | CASSPKTQGYYNEQFF | TGCGCCAGCAGCCCTAAGACACAGGGTTACTACAATGAGCAGTTCTTC
TRBJ2-2 | 15 | - | TRBV7-2 | - | CASSLGTANTGELFF | TGTGCCAGCAGCTTAGGGACAGCGAACACCGGGGAGCTGTTTTTT
TRBJ1-4 | 16 | - | TRBV11-2 | - | CASSLWTPLQDEKLFF | TGTGCCAGCAGCCTTTGGACACCCCTGCAGGATGAAAAACTGTTTTTT
TRBJ2-6 | 16 | - | TRBV11-2 | - | CASSLAFAAGANVLTF | TGTGCCAGCAGCTTAGCCTTCGCAGCTGGGGCCAACGTCCTGACTTTC
TRBJ2-1 | 17 | TRBD2 | TRBV4-2 | - | CASSQDPPSGGDDEQFF | TGTGCCAGCAGCCAAGATCCCCCGAGCGGGGGGGACGATGAGCAGTTCTTC
TRBJ1-4 | 16 | TRBD1 | TRBV10-3 | - | CATAVVPQGTNEKLFF | TGTGCCACCGCAGTAGTCCCACAGGGGACTAATGAAAAACTGTTTTTT
TRBJ1-2 | 15 | TRBD1 | TRBV7-9 | - | CASSFGQGGTRGYTF | TGTGCCAGCAGCTTCGGACAGGGAGGGACGCGGGGCTACACCTTC
TRBJ1-2 | 14 | - | TRBV7-6 | - | CASSFPPGSLWYTF | TGTGCCAGCAGCTTCCCTCCCGGGAGTCTTTGGTATACCTTC
TRBJ1-1 | 19 | TRBD1 | TRBV5-1 | - | CASSLGPKTGTGIDTEAFF | TGCGCCAGCAGCTTGGGCCCGAAAACCGGGACAGGGATCGACACTGAAGCTTTCTTT
TRBJ1-4 | 13 | - | TRBV29-1 | - | CSAKQMLNEKLFF | TGCAGCGCTAAACAGATGCTAAACGAAAAACTGTTTTTT
TRBJ2-1 | 12 | - | TRBV7-6 | - | CASSEGEPEQFF | TGTGCCAGCAGCGAGGGGGAGCCTGAGCAGTTCTTC
TRBJ2-2 | 13 | - | TRBV5-6 | - | CASSFWPHGELFF | TGTGCCAGCAGCTTCTGGCCGCACGGGGAGCTGTTTTTT
TRBJ2-2 | 18 | TRBD2 | TRBV28 | - | CASSLRTSGGAGTGELFF | TGTGCCAGCAGTTTGAGGACTAGCGGGGGGGCCGGGACCGGGGAGCTGTTTTTT
TRBJ2-1 | 13 | - | TRBV27 | - | CASSSSGYNEQFF | TGTGCCAGCAGTTCCTCAGGGTACAATGAGCAGTTCTTC